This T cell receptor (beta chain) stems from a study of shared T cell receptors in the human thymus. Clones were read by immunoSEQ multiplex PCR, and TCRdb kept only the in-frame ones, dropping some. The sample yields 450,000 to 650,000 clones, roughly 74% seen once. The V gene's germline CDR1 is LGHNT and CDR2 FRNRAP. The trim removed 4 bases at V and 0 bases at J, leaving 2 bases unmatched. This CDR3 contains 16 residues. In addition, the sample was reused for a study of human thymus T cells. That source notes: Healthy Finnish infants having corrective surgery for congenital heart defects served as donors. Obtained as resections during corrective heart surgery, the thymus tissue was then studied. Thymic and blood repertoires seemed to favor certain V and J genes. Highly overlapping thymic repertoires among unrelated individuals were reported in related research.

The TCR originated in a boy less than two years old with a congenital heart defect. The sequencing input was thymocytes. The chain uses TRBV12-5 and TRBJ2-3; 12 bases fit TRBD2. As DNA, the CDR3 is TGTGCTAGTGGTTGGGGGACTAGCGGGAGCACAGATACGCAGTATTTT. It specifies CASGWGTSGSTDTQYF.